This T cell receptor (beta chain) emerged from a study of blood T cell repertoires in COVID-19. Study background: Samples came from the United States, Italy and Spain, spanning acute and convalescent COVID-19. T cells, B-cell-depleted T cells, or PBMCs provided the cDNA or gDNA that served as material.

In the study's own analysis: Reference gene primers were amplified, and this amplification served to estimate nucleated cell counts. TCRdb's table, derived via immunoSEQ multiplex PCR, lists solely in-frame clones and lacks some. That table gives V, J and clone size, and the DNA gave D and trimming. The sample lists nearly 110,000 clones, under 85% occurring once. V lost 4 bases to trimming and J lost 9 bases; unmatched junction nucleotides: 6. The CDR3 is made up of 14 amino acids. CDR1 SGDLS and CDR2 YYNGEE come from the germline V gene. The chain has TRBV9 and TRBJ1-6; 8 bases fit TRBD1. This receptor was obtained from an older woman with acute or convalescent COVID-19. Sequenced material: peripheral blood. The CDR3 region is CASSPDRVRSPLHF. CDR3 nucleotides: TGTGCCAGCAGCCCGGACAGGGTGCGTTCACCCCTCCACTTT.